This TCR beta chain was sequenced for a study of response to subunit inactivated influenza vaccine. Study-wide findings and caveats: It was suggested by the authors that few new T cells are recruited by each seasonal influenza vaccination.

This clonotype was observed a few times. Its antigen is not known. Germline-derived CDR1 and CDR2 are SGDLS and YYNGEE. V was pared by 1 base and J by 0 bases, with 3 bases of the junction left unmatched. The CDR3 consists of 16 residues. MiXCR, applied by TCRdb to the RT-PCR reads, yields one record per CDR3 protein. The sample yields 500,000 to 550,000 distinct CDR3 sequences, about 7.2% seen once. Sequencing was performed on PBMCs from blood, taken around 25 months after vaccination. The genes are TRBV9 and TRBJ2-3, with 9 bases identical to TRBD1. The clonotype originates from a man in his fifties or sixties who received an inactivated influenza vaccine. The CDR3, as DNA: TGTGCCAGCAGCGTATTAGGGACAGGGAGCACAGATACGCAGTATTTT. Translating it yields CASSVLGTGSTDTQYF.